This T cell receptor (beta chain) appears in the sequencing data of a study of CD8 T cells in ankylosing spondylitis. Study-wide points: CD8+ cells made up the disease-linked clones, which were relatively rare in peripheral blood.

This clonotype was counted only a few times. The antigen is unknown. Germline CDR1 and CDR2: DFQATT and SNEGSKA (reference sequence). V was clipped by 3 bases and J by 2 bases, with 12 bases between them. The CDR3 is 14 amino acids. Each CDR3 protein is one row after TCRdb ran MiXCR on the 5' RACE reads. This sample has some 350,000 distinct CDR3 sequences, with about 15% found just once. The sequence derives from a male donor with ankylosing spondylitis or in good health (not recorded which). V and J are TRBV20-1 and TRBJ2-3; D gene ambiguous. Input material: blood, either unsorted or a sorted T cell fraction (not recorded which). Written as DNA, the CDR3 is TGCAGTGCTAGCTTATCCCGTCCCACAGATACGCAGTATTTT. Translation: CSASLSRPTDTQYF.